This T cell receptor (beta chain) stems from a study of early T cells in non-severe SARS-CoV-2 infection. As for the study in general: Chains were unpaired, as sequencing was done on bulk RNA from unsorted whole blood. Overall study results and limits: VDJdb matching favored anti-spike CD8 responses, missing private and CD4 specificities.

Each single cDNA molecule received a unique molecular identifier. TCRdb itself ran the 5' RACE reads through MiXCR, one entry per CDR3 protein. The sample records tens of thousands of distinct CDR3 sequences, roughly a tenth being singletons. Trimming removed 1 base at V and 8 bases at J, with 9 bases between. Per germline, CDR1 LGHDT and CDR2 YNNKEL (reference sequence). There are 14 residues in the CDR3. At least ten counts were recorded for this clonotype. The antigen remains unidentified. The gene calls are TRBV3-1 and TRBJ1-6; D is unresolved. The sequencing sample was made of whole blood. The sequence derives from an adult who was a healthcare worker with PCR-confirmed SARS-CoV-2 infection or an uninfected control (not recorded which). Written as DNA, the CDR3 is TGTGCCAGCAGCCAAGGAACGTATTATTCACCCCTCCACTTT. Amino acid sequence: CASSQGTYYSPLHF.